The clone carrying this T cell receptor (beta chain) was observed a handful of times. Its antigen is unidentified. With 8 bases removed from V and 3 bases from J, the gap between germline ends came to 11 bases. Germline V CDR1 and CDR2: SEHNR, FQNEAQ (reference sequence). The CDR3 consists of 12 residues. Researchers took RNA transcripts and amplified the TCR beta CDR3 regions from them. Primed by the HTBI set, a first-round RT-PCR was run on the TCR CDR3. Each CDR3 protein gets one entry after TCRdb re-called the multiplex PCR reads with MiXCR. The table has hundreds of thousands of distinct CDR3 sequences, approximately 23% seen once. The entry originates in a study of T cells in Graves' hyperthyroidism and ophthalmopathy. Study-level information: Peripheral blood was secured at the point of initial diagnosis, before any treatment.

Exclusions: uncontrolled infection, other autoimmune disease, pregnancy, lactation. The study's findings and limits: Peripheral blood also featured most of the thyroid clonotypes expanded above 0.001. Progression to ophthalmopathy was predicted a median of roughly 6.8 months early.

This clonotype was sampled from a middle-aged woman with Graves' ophthalmopathy. Sequencing used blood. The rearrangement joins TRBV7-9 to TRBJ2-7; D might be TRBD2 (5 bases). The CDR3 here is CASGSWDYEQYF. CDR3 coding DNA: TGTGCCAGCGGGAGTTGGGACTACGAGCAGTACTTC. The full variable domain, with the rest looked up from reference TRBV7-9 and TRBJ2-7, is DTGVSQNPRHKITKRGQNVTFRCDPISEHNRLYWYRQTLGQGPEFLTYFQNEAQLEKSRLLSDRFSAERPKGSFSTLEIQRTEQGDSAMYLCASGSWDYEQYFGPGTRLTVT.